This TCR beta chain stems from a study of metastatic and nonmetastatic thyroid tumors. Study-level background: Across peripheral blood and tumor or nodule tissue samples taken from malignant and benign thyroid patients, the repertoires were compared with one another.

This clone appeared many times. The V gene's germline CDR1 is MDHEN and CDR2 SYDVKM. Germline trimming cut 7 bases from V and 2 bases from J; bases unmatched to any gene: 5. This CDR3 contains 13 residues. Every patient was untreated before thyroid surgery. TCRdb re-analyzed the PCR reads through MiXCR. Of 40,000 to 55,000 clones in the sample, roughly 18% were seen once. This sequence was found in a female donor with papillary thyroid cancer or a benign thyroid nodule (not recorded which). Some clones in this sample may be carry-over from other donors' samples. The chain carries TRBV28 and TRBJ2-7; TRBD1 matches at 7 bases. Sequenced material: blood. Here the CDR3 reads CASKLTGPYEQYF. CDR3 bases: TGTGCCAGCAAACTGACAGGGCCCTACGAGCAGTACTTC.